The 2 T cell receptor beta chains given below trace back to one sample, sequenced in a study of CD8+CD57+ T cells in acquired aplastic anemia. TCR beta VDJ and CDR3 profiles were obtained from a genomic DNA template. TCRdb re-analysed the reads in MiXCR, keeping a single row per CDR3 protein. Found here are approximately 170,000 distinct CDR3 sequences, about 45% of them singletons; the top ten hold about 2.9%. All patients picked for sequencing had shown, by flow cytometry, an expansion of CD8+CD57+ cells. The sequencing input was sorted CD4+, CD8+, or CD8+CD57+ T cells (not recorded which) from PBMCs. These receptors all come from a human donor with aplastic anemia.

This clonotype occurred many times. J is TRBJ2-1 and V is TRBV5-4, with TRBD2 matching 9 bases. From germline, CDR1 is SGHNT and CDR2 YYREEE (reference sequence). V was clipped by 5 bases and J by 4 bases; unmatched bases: 13. CDR3 length: 17 residues. The DNA of the CDR3 is TGTGCCAGCAGTCCCGCCCGAGCGGGAGGCAAATACAATGAGCAGTTCTTC. Translating it yields CASSPARAGGKYNEQFF.

The chain has TRBV14 and TRBJ2-1; 9 bases are shared with TRBD2. The J segment lost 12 bases and the V segment lost 0 bases, leaving 9 bases of the junction unmatched. CDR1 is SGHDN and CDR2 is FVKESK in the germline V gene. The CDR3 is made up of 15 amino acids. The CDR3 nucleotides read TGTGCCAGCAGCCAAGAGGAGGGACTAGCCCGGATGCAGTTCTTC. This translates into CASSQEEGLARMQFF.